Below, 25 T cell receptor beta chains from the same sample are listed, as sequenced in a study of blood T cell repertoires in COVID-19. Using immunoSEQ multiplex PCR, the repertoire was profiled, and TCRdb retains in-frame clones only, with some absent. The sample has over 150,000 clones; more than 75% are singletons. Sequenced material: peripheral blood. These receptors all stem from a woman in her 70s with COVID-19, enrolled during active disease.

The gene calls are TRBV3-1 (or the pseudogene TRBV3-2) and TRBJ1-5; D ambiguous. Trimming stripped 0 bases from V and 2 bases from J, with 11 bases between. The CDR3 has 16 residues. In germline, CDR1 is LGHDT, CDR2 YNNKEL (reference sequence). The CDR3 coding sequence is TGTGCCAGCAGCCAAGATATAAACGTAGGCAATCAGCCCCAGCATTTT. It encodes CASSQDINVGNQPQHF.

This clone was found once. V is TRBV25-1 and J is TRBJ1-6; 8 bases are shared with TRBD1. There are 14 residues in the CDR3. Germline values: CDR1 MGHDK, CDR2 SYGVNS. V gave up 8 bases and J gave up 7 bases; unmatched junction bases: 7. The CDR3 sequence is CASRETGANSPLHF. The CDR3 DNA follows: TGTGCCAGCCGAGAGACAGGGGCGAATTCACCCCTCCACTTT.

This clone was found a few times. The V gene is TRBV5-1, the J gene TRBJ1-4; 12 nucleotides line up with TRBD1. The CDR3 runs to 20 residues. J lost 5 bases, V lost 0 bases, and 14 bases had no gene match. The V gene's germline CDR1 is SGHRS and CDR2 YFSETQ. The CDR3 is CASSLAARDRGHMHNEKLFF. The CDR3 DNA reads TGCGCCAGCAGCTTGGCCGCGCGGGACAGGGGGCACATGCACAATGAAAAACTGTTTTTT.

The rearrangement links TRBV7-2 to TRBJ2-1; 11 bases align to TRBD2. Germline V lookup: CDR1 SGHTA, CDR2 FQGNSA. V shed 4 bases and J 8 bases; nucleotides not matched to a gene: 4. The length of the CDR3 is 14 residues. The CDR3: CASSYSGGVDEQFF. CDR3 sequence (DNA): TGTGCCAGCAGCTATAGCGGGGGGGTGGATGAGCAGTTCTTC.

The chain carries TRBV11-2 and TRBJ2-3; 14 bases map to TRBD2. In germline, CDR1 is SGHAT, CDR2 FQNNGV. The V and J ends lost 3 bases and 2 bases, in that order; junction bases with no gene match: 10. This CDR3 has 19 amino acids. The CDR3 region has the DNA TGTGCCAGCAGCTTGCGCCCCAGGACTAGCGGGGGGAACACAGATACGCAGTATTTT. It specifies CASSLRPRTSGGNTDTQYF.

This clone was counted between two and nine times. The J gene is TRBJ1-5, the V gene TRBV4-1; maybe TRBD1 (6 bases). V was trimmed by 0 bases and J by 7 bases, leaving 16 bases between them. Germline CDR1 and CDR2: MGHRA and YSYEKL. The CDR3 is 16 amino acids. In DNA form, the CDR3 reads TGCGCCAGCAGCCAAGATGGGGCAGGGGTTGGGCAGCCCCAGCATTTT. Protein product: CASSQDGAGVGQPQHF.

The chain joins TRBV30 to TRBJ1-1; D gene unclear. The CDR3 runs to 14 residues. The V gene's germline CDR1 is GTSNPN and CDR2 SVGIG (reference sequence). The germline V and J ends were trimmed by 0 bases and 1 base, with 9 bases remaining between them. The CDR3 sequence: CAWSVTLGNTEAFF. CDR3 sequence (DNA): TGTGCCTGGAGTGTTACCCTAGGGAACACTGAAGCTTTCTTT.

In its sample, this clone was seen a few times. The rearrangement uses TRBV3-1 (or the pseudogene TRBV3-2) and TRBJ1-4; D is unclear. Trimming removed 2 bases at V and 4 bases at J, with 8 bases between. The CDR3 loop spans 14 amino acids. Per the germline V gene, CDR1 is LGHDT and CDR2 is YNNKEL (reference sequence). CDR3 protein: CASSQRGLNEKLFF. CDR3 bases: TGTGCCAGCAGCCAACGAGGCCTTAATGAAAAACTGTTTTTT.

This chain links TRBV5-1 with TRBJ2-1; 14 bases line up with TRBD2. The germline CDR1 and CDR2 sequences are SGHRS and YFSETQ. Losses at the gene ends were 3 bases for V and 6 bases for J; bases not matched to a gene: 5. This CDR3 comprises 16 residues. In DNA form, the CDR3 reads TGCGCCAGCAGCTCAACGACTAGCGGGGGGGCCAATGAGCAGTTCTTC. Protein: CASSSTTSGGANEQFF.

This rearrangement joins TRBV27 to TRBJ2-5, with TRBD1 identical over 7 bases. The germline V gene encodes CDR1 MNHEY and CDR2 SMNVEV (reference sequence). Trimming removed 5 bases from V and 4 bases from J; junction bases left unmatched: 10. The CDR3 extends over 15 amino acids. The CDR3 DNA reads as TGTGCCAGCAGTGCAAACAGGGGCTGGGGAGAGACCCAGTACTTC. It translates to CASSANRGWGETQYF.

This sequence joins TRBV10-3 and TRBJ1-6, with D maybe TRBD1 (6 bases). The CDR3 runs to 14 residues. In germline, CDR1 is ENHRY, CDR2 SYGVKD. Deletions cut 11 bases from V and 5 bases from J, with 16 bases between. In DNA form, the CDR3 reads TGTGCCCCCCGTGTGGGGGCCGATAATTCACCCCTCCACTTT. Its translation is CAPRVGADNSPLHF.

This chain connects TRBV19 to TRBJ1-2; 7 positions match TRBD1. CDR1 and CDR2 from the germline V gene are LNHDA and SQIVND (reference sequence). The trim removed 5 bases at V and 4 bases at J, leaving 10 bases unmatched. The CDR3 is 15 amino acids. The CDR3 here is CASSDAPGGVYGYTF. The CDR3 bases are TGTGCCAGTAGTGACGCCCCAGGGGGAGTCTATGGCTACACCTTC.

The J gene is TRBJ2-2, the V gene TRBV3-1 (or the pseudogene TRBV3-2), with 12 bases aligning to TRBD1. The CDR3 contains 18 residues. V shed 4 bases and J 6 bases; nucleotides not matched to a gene: 12. The germline gives CDR1 LGHDT, CDR2 YNNKEL (reference sequence). The CDR3 here is CASSPKFGRDRGPGELFF. CDR3 bases: TGTGCCAGCAGCCCAAAATTTGGCCGGGACAGGGGGCCCGGGGAGCTGTTTTTT.

The count of this clone is one. The chain uses TRBV5-1 and TRBJ2-2, with D possibly TRBD2 on 6 matching bases. The CDR3 covers 13 residues. The V gene's germline CDR1 is SGHRS and CDR2 YFSETQ. Trimming shortened V by 5 bases and J by 6 bases, and 11 bases separated the two germline ends. As DNA, the CDR3 is TGCGCCAGCAGTAAGGAGGGATCCGGGGAGCTGTTTTTT. Translated: CASSKEGSGELFF.

The CDR3 reads CASSPRASLGNTIYF. The DNA of the CDR3 is TGCGCCAGCAGCCCCAGGGCAAGTCTTGGAAACACCATATATTTT. The chain links TRBV4-1 to TRBJ1-3; maybe TRBD1 (5 bases). Trimming cost V 4 bases and J 3 bases, with 13 bases left between them. In germline, CDR1 is MGHRA, CDR2 YSYEKL. This CDR3 has 15 residues.

The chain employs TRBV5-1 and TRBJ1-2, with D perhaps matching TRBD1 (6 bases). The CDR3 contains 13 residues. CDR1 and CDR2 (germline): SGHRS, YFSETQ. The V gene lost 1 base and the J gene lost 6 bases, with 10 bases spanning the gap. The DNA of the CDR3 is TGCGCCAGCAGCTTGAGGACAGAAAATGGCTACACCTTC. Encoded protein: CASSLRTENGYTF.

The chain carries TRBV28 and TRBJ1-5; perhaps TRBD1 as D (6 bases). V shed 1 base and J shed 3 bases, with 16 bases lying between them. Germline-derived CDR1 and CDR2 are MDHEN and SYDVKM. This CDR3 comprises 17 residues. The CDR3 sequence: CASSLFSGGRLNQPQHF. The CDR3 coding sequence is TGTGCCAGCAGTTTATTTAGTGGGGGCAGACTCAATCAGCCCCAGCATTTT.

This clone has just a few counts. The gene calls are TRBV6-2 or TRBV6-3 and TRBJ2-4, with TRBD1 matching over 8 bases. CDR3 length: 16 amino acids. Germline loops: CDR1 MNHEY, CDR2 SVGEGT. Trimming at V came to 6 bases and at J to 8 bases, leaving 15 bases not matched to a gene. The CDR3 coding sequence is TGTGCCAGCAGCTCAGGGGGCTCGCGGCGTCGGGACATTCAGTACTTC. Its translation: CASSSGGSRRRDIQYF.

This rearrangement joins TRBV28 to TRBJ1-2; D perhaps matches TRBD1 (6 bases). The CDR3 runs 13 residues. In germline, CDR1 is MDHEN, CDR2 SYDVKM. The V end was cut by 5 bases, the J end by 8 bases, with 15 bases between. The CDR3 protein is CASSLRQVSGYTF. CDR3 bases: TGTGCCAGCAGTCTCCGACAGGTTAGCGGCTACACCTTC.

The rearrangement uses TRBV6-5 and TRBJ2-7; D perhaps matches TRBD1 (6 bases). The V gene lost 4 bases and the J gene lost 3 bases, with 13 bases spanning the gap. Germline CDR1 and CDR2: MNHEY and SVGAGI. CDR3 length: 14 residues. Written as DNA, the CDR3 is TGTGCCAGCAGTTCTCTTAGACAGGTCTACGAGCAGTACTTC. Translated: CASSSLRQVYEQYF.

The rearrangement links TRBV27 to TRBJ2-5; 10 bases line up with TRBD1. The V gene's germline CDR1 is MNHEY and CDR2 SMNVEV (reference sequence). The CDR3 is 17 amino acids. Trimming cost V 0 bases and J 5 bases; bases outside gene matches: 9. The CDR3 spells CASSLSPRDRGMETQYF. The CDR3 region has the DNA TGTGCCAGCAGTTTATCCCCCCGGGACAGGGGCATGGAGACCCAGTACTTC.

The V and J genes are TRBV10-3 and TRBJ1-1, with D hard to call. The V and J ends lost 0 bases and 0 bases respectively, with 8 bases between them. In germline, CDR1 is ENHRY, CDR2 SYGVKD. There are 15 residues in the CDR3. The CDR3 DNA reads as TGTGCCATCAGTGAGTCGATCGGAGTGAACACTGAAGCTTTCTTT. Protein: CAISESIGVNTEAFF.

This rearrangement joins TRBV5-1 to TRBJ1-4, with D possibly being TRBD1 (5 bases). Germline V gene sequence: CDR1 SGHRS, CDR2 YFSETQ. The CDR3 runs to 15 residues. Trimming removed 4 bases at V and 0 bases at J, with 10 bases between. CDR3 nucleotides: TGCGCCAGCAGCGCTGACAGTGCAACTAATGAAAAACTGTTTTTT. Amino acid sequence: CASSADSATNEKLFF.

The chain has TRBV23-1 and TRBJ2-7; 8 nucleotides align to TRBD1. TRBV23-1 is noted as an ORF with a role that remains uncertain. This CDR3 is built from 19 residues. The V segment lost 0 bases and the J segment 6 bases; nucleotides outside the gene matches: 19. CDR3: CASSQSSGQGALQLSEQYF. CDR3 DNA sequence: TGCGCCAGCAGTCAATCGAGCGGCCAGGGGGCGCTTCAGTTATCCGAGCAGTACTTC.

The chain couples TRBV5-1 to TRBJ1-4; D may be TRBD1 (5 bases). The V gene lost 0 bases and the J gene lost 4 bases, with 7 bases spanning the gap. CDR3 length: 14 residues. Per the germline V gene, CDR1 is SGHRS and CDR2 is YFSETQ. CDR3 nucleotides: TGCGCCAGCAGCTTGGGGGGCTTTAATGAAAAACTGTTTTTT. It is translated as CASSLGGFNEKLFF. The variable domain in full, completed from reference TRBV5-1 and TRBJ1-4, reads KAGVTQTPRYLIKTRGQQVTLSCSPISGHRSVSWYQQTPGQGLQFLFEYFSETQRNKGNFPGRFSGRQFSNSRSEMNVSTLELGDSALYLCASSLGGFNEKLFFGSGTQLSVL.